The 10 T cell receptor beta chains reported below all come from one sample, sequenced in a study. TCRdb reprocessed the 5' RACE reads with MiXCR, giving one entry per CDR3 protein. The sample yields tens of thousands of distinct CDR3 sequences, about 28% seen once. The source material was naive CD4+ T cells sorted from blood. Noted subset: naive CD4+ T cells, CD4+CD45RA+CD25-. The receptors stem from a female donor with breast cancer.

The chain uses TRBV9 and TRBJ2-1; tentatively, D is TRBD1 or TRBD2 (5 bases each). V shed 0 bases and J shed 6 bases, with 13 bases lying between them. This CDR3 has 15 residues. Germline V gene sequence: CDR1 SGDLS, CDR2 YYNGEE. The CDR3 spells CASSVAPGPPNEQFF. The CDR3 DNA sequence: TGTGCCAGCAGCGTAGCGCCGGGACCCCCCAATGAGCAGTTCTTC.

V is TRBV5-1 and J is TRBJ2-3; D gene unclear. Germline V lookup: CDR1 SGHRS, CDR2 YFSETQ. This CDR3 has 18 amino acids. V lost 4 bases and J lost 3, with 24 bases in between. CDR3 amino acids: CASSHPRAPQRTTDTQYF. The CDR3 DNA is TGCGCCAGCAGCCACCCACGAGCGCCCCAAAGAACTACAGATACGCAGTATTTT.

Judged by abundance, this clonotype is medium-sized. This chain uses TRBV4-2 with TRBJ2-3; either TRBD1 or TRBD2 may fit D (5 bases each). Germline CDR1 LGHNA, CDR2 YNFKEQ. This CDR3 has 16 residues. Trimming took 0 bases from V and 1 from J, leaving 11 bases between them. This chain's CDR3 is CASSQEGPPRTDTQYF. In DNA form, the CDR3 reads TGTGCCAGCAGCCAAGAGGGACCACCTCGCACAGATACGCAGTATTTT.

This clonotype was seen a handful of times. The chain employs TRBV7-9 and TRBJ1-2; TRBD1 matches at 8 bases. J was trimmed by 4 bases and V by 5 bases; bases with no gene match: 9. The CDR3 sequence is 15 residues long. Per germline, CDR1 SEHNR and CDR2 FQNEAQ (reference sequence). CDR3 DNA sequence: TGTGCCAGCAGCCCGATTGACAGGGGCGGCTATGGCTACACCTTC. Protein: CASSPIDRGGYGYTF.

The V call is TRBV4-3, the J call TRBJ1-3; D remains ambiguous. The CDR3 runs 15 residues. Germline CDR1 is LGHNA and CDR2 is YSLEER. Trimming took off 3 bases at V and 0 bases at J, with 9 bases between the two ends. CDR3 coding DNA: TGCGCCAGCAGCCACCAGGTAGACTCTGGAAACACCATATATTTT. Its protein is CASSHQVDSGNTIYF.

This clonotype was detected a few times. This chain connects TRBV7-9 to TRBJ2-1; TRBD2 aligns across 11 bases. The V gene end was trimmed by 5 bases and the J gene end by 6 bases; junction bases not matched to a gene: 6. Per the germline V gene, CDR1 is SEHNR and CDR2 is FQNEAQ (reference sequence). The CDR3 covers 15 residues. The CDR3 sequence is CASSLTSGASNEQFF. The CDR3, as DNA: TGTGCCAGCAGCCTGACTAGCGGGGCCTCCAATGAGCAGTTCTTC.

This chain connects TRBV6-1 to TRBJ2-1; 7 bases map to TRBD2. The CDR3 totals 13 residues. CDR1 and CDR2 from the germline V gene are MNHNS and SASEGT. Unmatched junction bases numbered 0, after V lost 3 bases and J lost 4 bases. CDR3 region: CASSEGLYNEQFF. CDR3 nucleotide sequence: TGTGCCAGCAGTGAGGGACTATACAATGAGCAGTTCTTC.

The genes are TRBV7-2 and TRBJ2-1, with 8 bases identical to TRBD2. Germline V gene data show CDR1 as SGHTA and CDR2 as FQGNSA. Trimming cost V 8 bases and J 10 bases; bases outside gene matches: 7. The CDR3 has 12 amino acids. CDR3 DNA sequence: TGTGCCAGCGGAGGTCTAGCGGGCGAGCAGTTCTTC. Its protein product is CASGGLAGEQFF.

As regards this clonotype: A read error is possible here, since a much larger clone lies one base away. This chain connects TRBV6-1 to TRBJ1-6, with D uncertain. The V gene lost 4 bases and the J gene lost 11 bases, with 12 bases spanning the gap. Germline V CDR1 and CDR2: MNHNS, SASEGT. The CDR3 has 13 residues. CDR3 residues: CASSAEVMAPLHF. The CDR3 bases are TGTGCCAGCAGTGCGGAGGTGATGGCACCCCTCCACTTT.

The chain links TRBV20-1 to TRBJ2-1; D may be TRBD1 or TRBD2 (5 bases each). The CDR3 runs to 14 residues. Per germline, CDR1 DFQATT and CDR2 SNEGSKA (reference sequence). Trimming removed 5 bases at V and 8 bases at J, with 19 bases between. CDR3 sequence reads: CSAPERTRGDEQFF. Here the CDR3 DNA reads TGCAGTGCTCCCGAACGAACGAGGGGCGATGAGCAGTTCTTC.